The present entry profiles one T cell receptor beta chain with its context. This specimen belongs to a study of blood T cell repertoires in COVID-19. Study-wide background: Material from acute and convalescent COVID-19 was sourced from the United States, Italy and Spain. PBMCs, B-cell-depleted T cells, or T cells were the source of the cDNA or gDNA that made up the material.

Methods used by the authors: From reference gene primer amplification, estimates of nucleated cell counts were derived. Sequenced by immunoSEQ multiplex PCR; TCRdb stores in-frame clones only, minus some. V and J calls and clone size are copied from that table; D and trimming were computed from the DNA. The repertoire holds about 230,000 clones, more than 75% seen once, with around a tenth in the top ten. Germline loops: CDR1 MNHNY, CDR2 SVGAGI (reference sequence). This CDR3 region has 13 residues. V dropped 6 bases and J dropped 6 bases, with 15 bases sitting between them. One Seattle source followed patients from active infection through their disease course.

The gene calls are TRBV6-6 and TRBJ2-7, with D possibly being TRBD2 (5 bases). The sample comprised peripheral blood. The receptor's source is a man in his fifties with COVID-19, enrolled during active disease. The CDR3 sequence is CASRRGLLFEQYF. Written as DNA, the CDR3 is TGTGCCAGCAGACGCGGACTCTTGTTCGAGCAGTACTTC.